This T cell receptor beta chain was documented in a study of blood T cell repertoires in COVID-19. Study context: Sources were T cells, B-cell-depleted T cells, or PBMCs; the material itself was cDNA or gDNA.

Profiled with immunoSEQ multiplex PCR; TCRdb holds only in-frame clones, not every one. The repertoire has around 50,000 clones, roughly 86% of them found once; the top ten carry approximately 2.1%. This CDR3 region has 13 residues. V shed 0 bases and J 12 bases; nucleotides not matched to a gene: 7. CDR1 and CDR2 (germline): MGHRA, YSYEKL. The sequence was obtained from a woman aged 55-69 years with acute or convalescent COVID-19. The chain couples TRBV4-1 to TRBJ1-2, with 7 bases identical to TRBD1. The specimen was peripheral blood. CDR3 DNA sequence: TGCGCCAGCAGCCAAGAGTGGACAGGATATAACACCTTC. Its protein product is CASSQEWTGYNTF.